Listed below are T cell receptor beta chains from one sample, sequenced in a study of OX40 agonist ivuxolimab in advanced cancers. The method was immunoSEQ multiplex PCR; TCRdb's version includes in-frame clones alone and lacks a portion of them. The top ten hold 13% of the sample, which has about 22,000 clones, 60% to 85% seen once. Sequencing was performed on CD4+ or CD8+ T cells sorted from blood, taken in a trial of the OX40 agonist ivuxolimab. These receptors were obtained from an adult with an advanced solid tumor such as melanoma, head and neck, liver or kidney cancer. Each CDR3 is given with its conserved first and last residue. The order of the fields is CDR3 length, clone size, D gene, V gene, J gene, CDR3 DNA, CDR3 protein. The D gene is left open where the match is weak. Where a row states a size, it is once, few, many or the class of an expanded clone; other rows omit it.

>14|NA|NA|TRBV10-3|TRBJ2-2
TGTGCCTCCGCCCCCGGTCTGAACACCGGGGAGCTGTTTTTT
CASAPGLNTGELFF
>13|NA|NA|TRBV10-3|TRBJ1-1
TGTGCCATCAGTGGGAGGGGAGGCACTGAAGCTTTCTTT
CAISGRGGTEAFF
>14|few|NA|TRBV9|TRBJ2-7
TGTGCCAGCAGCATTAGCTGGGGCTCCTACGAGCAGTACTTC
CASSISWGSYEQYF
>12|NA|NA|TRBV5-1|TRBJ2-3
TGCGCCAGCAGCTATCGCACAGATACGCAGTATTTT
CASSYRTDTQYF
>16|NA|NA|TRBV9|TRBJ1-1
TGTGCCAGCAGCGTCAGGGGCGTCGCAGGGGAAACTGAAGCTTTCTTT
CASSVRGVAGETEAFF
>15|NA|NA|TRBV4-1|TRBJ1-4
TGCGCCAGCAGCCAAGATAGAGACGGGGCTGAAAAACTGTTTTTT
CASSQDRDGAEKLFF
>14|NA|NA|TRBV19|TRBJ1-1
TGTGCCAGTAGTATCGGAGGGGGATCCGGTGAAGCTTTCTTT
CASSIGGGSGEAFF
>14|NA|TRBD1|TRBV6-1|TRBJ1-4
TGTGCCACCCTGGACAGGGCGAAGGTTGAAAAACTGTTTTTT
CATLDRAKVEKLFF
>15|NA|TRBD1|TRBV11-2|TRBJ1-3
TGTGCCAGCAGCTCAATAAGGGACAGCCGAAACACCATATATTTT
CASSSIRDSRNTIYF
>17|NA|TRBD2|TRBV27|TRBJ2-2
TGTGCCAGCAGTCGCGCCCCTAGCGGGGGGGGAACCGGGGAGCTGTTTTTT
CASSRAPSGGGTGELFF
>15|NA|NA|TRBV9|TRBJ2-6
TGTGCCAGCAGCGTAGGAGGGGCTGGGGCCAACGTCCTGACTTTC
CASSVGGAGANVLTF
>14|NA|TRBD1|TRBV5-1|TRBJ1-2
TGCGCCAGCAGCTTGAGGACAGGGGGCGATGGCTACACCTTC
CASSLRTGGDGYTF
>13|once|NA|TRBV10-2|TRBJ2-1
TGCGCCAGCAGTGGAAGACAGCACAATGAGCAGTTCTTC
CASSGRQHNEQFF
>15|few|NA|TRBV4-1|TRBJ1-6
TGCGCCAGCAGCCAAGATACAGGTCGGAATTCACCCCTCCACTTT
CASSQDTGRNSPLHF
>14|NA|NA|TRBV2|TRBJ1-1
TGTGCCAGCGGCCCAGGGCGGGTGAACCCTGAAGCTTTCTTT
CASGPGRVNPEAFF
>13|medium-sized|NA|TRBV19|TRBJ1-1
TGTGCCAGTAAAGCAGGGATGAACACTGAAGCTTTCTTT
CASKAGMNTEAFF
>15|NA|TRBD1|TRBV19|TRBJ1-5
TGTGCCAGTAGTACCAGGACAGGGAGCAATCAGCCCCAGCATTTT
CASSTRTGSNQPQHF
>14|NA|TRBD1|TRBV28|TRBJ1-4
TGTGCCAGCAGTTACGGGACAGTAAATGAAAAACTGTTTTTT
CASSYGTVNEKLFF
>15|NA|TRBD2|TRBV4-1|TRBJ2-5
TGCGCCAGCAGCCCCTTGACTAGCGGGAGAGGGACCCAGTACTTC
CASSPLTSGRGTQYF
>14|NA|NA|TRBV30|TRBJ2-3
TGTGCCTGGAGTGTGCTTGGGGGCACAGATACGCAGTATTTT
CAWSVLGGTDTQYF
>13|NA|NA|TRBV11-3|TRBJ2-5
TGTGCCAGCAGCTTTGGGGCCCAAGAGACCCAGTACTTC
CASSFGAQETQYF
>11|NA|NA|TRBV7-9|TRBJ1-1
TGTGCCAGCAGCTTTGCCCCTGAAATTTTCTTT
CASSFAPEIFF
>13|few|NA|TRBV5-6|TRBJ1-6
TGTGCCAGCAGCTTCTCGAGTCCCTCACCCCTCCACTTT
CASSFSSPSPLHF
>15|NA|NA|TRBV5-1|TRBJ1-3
TGCGCCAGCAGCCTCCCCCGGGACTCTGGAAACACCATATATTTT
CASSLPRDSGNTIYF
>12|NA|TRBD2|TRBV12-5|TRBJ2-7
TGTGCTAGTGGAGCGGGGGTTTACGAGCAGTACTTC
CASGAGVYEQYF
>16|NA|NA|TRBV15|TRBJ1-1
TGTGCCACCAGCAGAGATAGTACGGGGGCGAGGAATGAAGCTTTCTTT
CATSRDSTGARNEAFF
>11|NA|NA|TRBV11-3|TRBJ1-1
TGTGCCATGCACTATCCCCACGAAGCTTTCTTT
CAMHYPHEAFF